The rows below give T cell receptor beta chains drawn from one sample of a study of read filtering for tumor transcriptome and immune sequencing. MiXCR, run by TCRdb on the reads, gives a single entry per CDR3 protein. The sample contains around 23,000 distinct CDR3 sequences, roughly 23% of which appear only once. The material sequenced was a population of CD138-negative cells sorted from bone marrow. These receptor sequences come from a donor at least 40 years old with multiple myeloma. CDR3s include the opening cysteine and the closing phenylalanine or tryptophan. A D gene is named only where the DNA matches it firmly. The size of a clone is reported for some rows only, either as once, few or many, or as a class for expanded clones.

NA	NA	TRBV5-4	TRBJ1-2	CASSSGHRWGGYTF	TGTGCCAGCAGCTCTGGGCACAGATGGGGCGGCTACACCTTC
NA	many	TRBV5-4	TRBJ2-1	CASSLWRGQTYNEQFF	TGTGCCAGCAGCTTGTGGCGGGGGCAAACCTACAATGAGCAGTTCTTC
NA	many	TRBV12-3/TRBV12-4	TRBJ1-1	CASSLKGGTEAFF	TGTGCCAGCAGTTTGAAGGGAGGTACCGAAGCTTTCTTT
NA	many	TRBV27	TRBJ1-1	CASSLFSGSPSEAFF	TGTGCCAGCAGTTTATTTTCAGGGTCTCCTTCTGAAGCTTTCTTT
NA	few	TRBV20-1	TRBJ1-4	CSAQIQGDATNEKLFF	TGCAGTGCTCAAATTCAGGGCGACGCAACTAATGAAAAACTGTTTTTT
TRBD1	few	TRBV6-6	TRBJ1-1	CASSYLQGPTPF	TGTGCCAGCAGTTATTTACAGGGGCCCACCCCTTTT
NA	NA	TRBV4-2	TRBJ2-7	CACSQERSGAYEQYF	TGTGCCTGCAGCCAAGAAAGATCAGGGGCCTACGAGCAGTACTTC
TRBD2	NA	TRBV29-1	TRBJ2-1	CSAEGRASGGAWSYNEQFF	TGCAGCGCTGAAGGTAGAGCTAGCGGGGGGGCCTGGTCCTACAATGAGCAGTTCTTC
NA	many	TRBV5-4	TRBJ2-1	CASSLWGNEQFF	TGTGCCAGCAGCTTGTGGGGGAATGAGCAGTTCTTC
TRBD2	many	TRBV10-3	TRBJ2-5	CAISEASGDHETQYF	TGTGCCATCAGTGAGGCTAGCGGGGACCACGAGACCCAGTACTTC
NA	NA	TRBV7-3	TRBJ2-1	CASSSLRGANYNEQFF	TGTGCCAGCAGCTCCCTACGGGGGGCCAACTACAATGAGCAGTTCTTC
NA	many	TRBV19	TRBJ1-1	CASSAETGLNTEAFF	TGTGCCAGTAGTGCCGAGACAGGCCTGAACACTGAAGCTTTCTTT
TRBD1	NA	TRBV7-2	TRBJ2-1	CASSTPGQGAYQSSYNEQFF	TGTGCCAGCAGCACCCCGGGACAGGGGGCCTATCAGAGCTCCTACAATGAGCAGTTCTTC
NA	many	TRBV7-9	TRBJ1-6	CASSAGRNNSPLHF	TGTGCCAGCAGCGCAGGACGGAATAATTCACCCCTCCACTTT
NA	many	TRBV5-8	TRBJ2-3	CASSLEGEPSDTQYF	TGTGCCAGCAGCTTGGAGGGGGAGCCCTCAGATACGCAGTATTTT
TRBD1	many	TRBV28	TRBJ1-1	CASSPWRTGDTEAFF	TGTGCCAGCAGCCCATGGCGGACAGGGGACACTGAAGCTTTCTTT
NA	few	TRBV20-1	TRBJ2-5	CSGNRQETQYF	TGCAGTGGAAACAGACAAGAGACCCAGTACTTC
TRBD2	many	TRBV20-1	TRBJ2-7	CSARGSGDFYEQYF	TGCAGTGCTAGAGGTAGCGGGGACTTCTACGAGCAGTACTTC
NA	few	TRBV6-5	TRBJ2-7	CASSYSRRSYEQYF	TGTGCCAGCAGTTACTCGCGGAGGTCCTACGAGCAGTACTTC
TRBD1	many	TRBV20-1	TRBJ2-1	CSALPRTGENEQFF	TGCAGTGCCTTGCCTAGGACAGGGGAGAATGAGCAGTTCTTC
NA	NA	TRBV12-3/TRBV12-4	TRBJ1-4	CASSYDRGDEKLYF	TGTGCCAGCAGTTACGACAGAGGGGATGAAAAACTGTATTTT
TRBD2	many	TRBV7-2	TRBJ2-1	CASSQTSGGALEQFF	TGTGCCAGCAGCCAGACTAGCGGGGGGGCCCTTGAGCAGTTCTTC
NA	many	TRBV5-1	TRBJ1-4	CASSLGQSEKLFF	TGCGCCAGCAGCTTGGGACAATCCGAAAAACTGTTTTTT
NA	many	TRBV29-1	TRBJ2-5	CSVGSLAEETQYF	TGCAGCGTCGGCTCTTTAGCGGAAGAGACCCAGTACTTC
NA	many	TRBV28	TRBJ2-5	CASSFQGYETQYF	TGTGCCAGCAGTTTTCAGGGCTACGAGACCCAGTACTTC
NA	many	TRBV30	TRBJ2-3	CAWSVPPDTQYF	TGTGCCTGGAGTGTCCCCCCAGATACGCAGTATTTT
NA	few	TRBV20-1	TRBJ2-3	CSARLGSGDTQYF	TGCAGTGCCCGCCTGGGGTCGGGAGATACGCAGTATTTT
NA	NA	TRBV2	TRBJ2-5	CASKEGSNQEPQNF	TGTGCCAGCAAGGAGGGGTCGAATCAAGAGCCCCAGAACTTC
NA	few	TRBV20-1	TRBJ2-7	CSARDSFAYEQYF	TGCAGTGCTAGGGACAGTTTCGCCTACGAGCAGTACTTC
NA	many	TRBV6-1	TRBJ1-2	CASSEQASSFYGYTF	TGTGCCAGCAGTGAACAGGCTAGCTCCTTCTATGGCTACACCTTC
NA	many	TRBV20-1	TRBJ2-6	CSAPRLTVSGANVLTF	TGCAGTGCTCCCCGACTTACAGTCTCTGGGGCCAACGTCCTGACTTTC
TRBD2	few	TRBV20-1	TRBJ2-1	CSAASGGSEQFF	TGCAGTGCTGCTAGCGGGGGTAGTGAGCAGTTCTTC
TRBD1	many	TRBV20-1	TRBJ1-4	CSASPGTGDEKLFF	TGCAGTGCTTCTCCCGGGACAGGGGATGAAAAACTGTTTTTT
NA	many	TRBV6-1	TRBJ2-5	CASTSGRHQETQYF	TGTGCCAGCACCTCCGGTCGGCACCAAGAGACCCAGTACTTC
TRBD1	NA	TRBV2	TRBJ1-1	CASSLQGADTEAFF	TGTGCCAGCAGCTTACAGGGGGCCGACACTGAAGCTTTCTTT
NA	many	TRBV6-1	TRBJ1-4	CASRTRPGNEKLFF	TGTGCCAGCAGAACAAGACCGGGTAATGAAAAACTGTTTTTT
TRBD2	many	TRBV20-1	TRBJ2-5	CSARDRLAGGETQYF	TGCAGTGCTAGAGATAGACTAGCGGGGGGAGAGACCCAGTACTTC